The 27 T cell receptor beta chains in this list originate from one sample, sequenced in a study of T cell responses to AZD1222 COVID-19 vaccine. TCRdb keeps only in-frame clones here, not all; method: immunoSEQ multiplex PCR. Of roughly 150,000 clones listed, approximately 90% are singletons. Material: peripheral blood, obtained 28 days after the second AZD1222 dose. These receptors were collected from an adult who received the AZD1222 COVID-19 vaccine.

The V call is TRBV28, the J call TRBJ2-7; TRBD2 agrees at 12 bases. Germline trimming cut 4 bases from V and 3 bases from J; bases unmatched to any gene: 4. Germline V gene data show CDR1 as MDHEN and CDR2 as SYDVKM. The CDR3 spans 15 residues. In nucleotides, the CDR3 is TGTGCCAGCAGTTACACTAGCGGGGGGATCTACGAGCAGTACTTC. Residues: CASSYTSGGIYEQYF.

The chain uses TRBV6-4 and TRBJ1-6, with D unresolved. V gave up 4 bases and J gave up 0 bases, with 7 bases separating them. The CDR3 spans 15 residues. Germline lookup yields CDR1 MRHNA and CDR2 SNTAGT. The CDR3 sequence: CASSVEGSYNSPLHF. The CDR3 DNA sequence: TGTGCCAGCAGTGTGGAGGGCTCCTATAATTCACCCCTCCACTTT.

The chain joins TRBV18 to TRBJ2-7; D might be TRBD1 (5 bases). Germline lookup yields CDR1 KGHSH and CDR2 LQKENI. V was pared by 2 bases and J by 4 bases, with 12 bases between. There are 14 residues in the CDR3. DNA for the CDR3: TGTGCCAGCTCACCATGGGGCCGTTTGTACGAGCAGTACTTC. As protein: CASSPWGRLYEQYF. Full variable domain (rest looked up from reference TRBV18 and TRBJ2-7): NAGVMQNPRHLVRRRGQEARLRCSPMKGHSHVYWYRQLPEEGLKFMVYLQKENIIDESGMPKERFSAEFPKEGPSILRIQQVVRGDSAAYFCASSPWGRLYEQYFGPGTRLTVT.

The genes are TRBV5-1 and TRBJ1-1; TRBD1 might be the D (6 bases). CDR3 length: 14 residues. Trimming stripped 4 bases from V and 8 bases from J, with 18 bases between. In germline, CDR1 is SGHRS, CDR2 YFSETQ. DNA for the CDR3: TGCGCCAGCAGCGCCGGGCAGGGGTTCACAGAAGCTTTCTTT. Amino acids: CASSAGQGFTEAFF.

The chain uses TRBV30 and TRBJ2-7, with D hard to call. Germline loops: CDR1 GTSNPN, CDR2 SVGIG (reference sequence). The CDR3 has 12 amino acids. V was trimmed by 2 bases and J by 7 bases, leaving 12 bases between them. The CDR3 DNA reads as TGTGCCTGGAGTTCGGGCGGAAGGGAGCAGTACTTC. Protein product: CAWSSGGREQYF.

This clone appeared once. The gene calls are TRBV5-1 and TRBJ2-6; maybe TRBD1 (6 bases). The germline V and J ends were trimmed by 7 bases and 2 bases, with 13 bases remaining between them. The germline V gene has CDR1 SGHRS and CDR2 YFSETQ. The CDR3 is 15 residues long. DNA for the CDR3: TGCGCCAGCGAATCGGGGACAACTGGGGCCAACGTCCTGACTTTC. This codes for CASESGTTGANVLTF.

The chain links TRBV30 to TRBJ2-1; 9 bases line up with TRBD2. V lost 0 bases, J lost 9 bases, and 0 bases stayed unmatched. Germline values: CDR1 GTSNPN, CDR2 SVGIG (reference sequence). This CDR3 contains 12 residues. The CDR3 sequence is CAWSVAGGEQFF. The CDR3, as DNA: TGTGCCTGGAGTGTAGCGGGGGGTGAGCAGTTCTTC.

Written as DNA, the CDR3 is TGTGCCAGCAGCTTAGCAGGAGACACTGAAGCTTTCTTT. This codes for CASSLAGDTEAFF. The rearrangement joins TRBV7-9 to TRBJ1-1; unclear D gene. The CDR3 contains 13 residues. Trimming stripped 0 bases from V and 3 bases from J, with 5 bases between. Germline V CDR1 and CDR2: SEHNR, FQNEAQ (reference sequence).

The chain couples TRBV5-1 to TRBJ2-3; 8 positions match TRBD2. CDR3 size: 16 residues. After removal of 7 bases from V and 6 bases from J, the junction contained 16 bases not matched to a gene. CDR1 and CDR2 (germline): SGHRS, YFSETQ. The CDR3 nucleotides are TGCGCCAGCGAGCGGGGAATAGCGGGGCTTCAGGATACGCAGTATTTT. It is translated as CASERGIAGLQDTQYF.

CDR3 sequence reads: CASSLEPTRADTQYF. CDR3 DNA: TGCGCCAGCAGCTTGGAGCCTACCCGGGCAGATACGCAGTATTTT. This rearrangement joins TRBV5-1 to TRBJ2-3; D is unresolved. This CDR3 comprises 15 residues. The ends were cut back, 0 bases at V and 4 bases at J, with 12 bases in the middle. Germline lookup yields CDR1 SGHRS and CDR2 YFSETQ.

This clone was seen more than once but under ten times. The chain recombines TRBV5-1 with TRBJ1-1, with TRBD1 identical over 7 bases. Germline CDR1 SGHRS, CDR2 YFSETQ. CDR3 size: 15 residues. Unmatched junction bases numbered 13, after V lost 0 bases and J lost 11 bases. CDR3: CASSLERSRGRVAFF. The CDR3 DNA reads as TGCGCCAGCAGCTTGGAACGGAGTAGGGGGCGTGTGGCTTTCTTT.

This chain connects TRBV6-2 or TRBV6-3 to TRBJ1-1; D possibly corresponds to TRBD1 (6 bases). This CDR3 comprises 14 residues. Germline V gives CDR1 MNHEY, CDR2 SVGEGT. Trimming shortened V by 6 bases and J by 7 bases, and 18 bases separated the two germline ends. Written as DNA, the CDR3 is TGTGCCAGCAGCCAACCGCCGGACAGATTTGAAGCTTTCTTT. This codes for CASSQPPDRFEAFF.

This clone was detected a few times. V and J are TRBV18 and TRBJ1-4, with D maybe TRBD1 (6 bases). This CDR3 has 14 amino acids. The V gene lost 0 bases and the J gene lost 8 bases, with 10 bases spanning the gap. Germline V CDR1 and CDR2: KGHSH, LQKENI. The chain's CDR3 is CASSPPTGGEKLFF. The CDR3 region has the DNA TGTGCCAGCTCACCACCGACAGGTGGGGAAAAACTGTTTTTT.

This chain uses TRBV9 with TRBJ2-7; D is ambiguous. With 4 bases removed from V and 3 bases from J, the gap between germline ends came to 8 bases. From germline, CDR1 is SGDLS and CDR2 YYNGEE. The CDR3 runs to 12 residues. This CDR3 reads CASSLTDYEQYF. CDR3 in DNA: TGTGCCAGCAGCTTAACCGACTACGAGCAGTACTTC.

The CDR3 loop is CASSFLDSYNEQFF. Here the CDR3 DNA reads TGTGCCAGCAGTTTTCTGGACAGCTACAATGAGCAGTTCTTC. The chain links TRBV28 to TRBJ2-1, with D possibly matching TRBD1 (6 bases). Trimming took off 3 bases at V and 3 bases at J, with 9 bases between the two ends. CDR3 length: 14 residues. Germline CDR1 reads MDHEN; CDR2 reads SYDVKM.

V gene TRBV27 combines with J gene TRBJ2-2; maybe TRBD1 (6 bases). Germline V gene data show CDR1 as MNHEY and CDR2 as SMNVEV (reference sequence). Between the trimmed V and J ends, which lost 5 bases and 3 bases, there was a span of 13 bases. The CDR3 extends over 15 amino acids. This CDR3 is CASSQSGQYTGELFF. In DNA, the CDR3 is TGTGCCAGCAGTCAAAGCGGACAGTACACCGGGGAGCTGTTTTTT.

Here the CDR3 reads CASIESSGQGSGAFF. CDR3 coding DNA: TGTGCCAGCATAGAATCGTCGGGACAGGGGTCCGGAGCTTTCTTT. The chain joins TRBV2 to TRBJ1-1; 10 positions agree with TRBD1. The length of the CDR3 is 15 residues. Germline V lookup: CDR1 SNHLY, CDR2 FYNNEI. With 7 bases clipped from V and 10 bases from J, the junction kept 15 bases outside the gene matches.

This clone appeared once. The rearrangement links TRBV9 to TRBJ2-3; D is unresolved. The CDR3 extends over 14 amino acids. Per the germline V gene, CDR1 is SGDLS and CDR2 is YYNGEE. Trimming cost V 0 bases and J 5 bases, with 10 bases left between them. In DNA, the CDR3 is TGTGCCAGCAGCGTAGAGGGTTTAGGAGATACGCAGTATTTT. It is translated as CASSVEGLGDTQYF.

The chain links TRBV5-4 to TRBJ1-2; 11 bases are shared with TRBD1. There are 17 residues in the CDR3. Unmatched junction bases numbered 5, after V lost 0 bases and J lost 1 base. Germline values: CDR1 SGHNT, CDR2 YYREEE (reference sequence). The CDR3 protein is CASSLGWGQGGNYGYTF. The CDR3 DNA sequence: TGTGCCAGCAGCTTGGGATGGGGACAGGGGGGTAACTATGGCTACACCTTC.

The J gene is TRBJ1-5, the V gene TRBV4-3; TRBD1 matches 8 bases. This CDR3 comprises 15 residues. CDR1 and CDR2 from the germline V gene are LGHNA and YSLEER. V shed 3 bases, J shed 3 bases, and the junction held 4 bases outside the gene matches. CDR3 sequence: CASSHATGDNQPQHF. DNA for the CDR3: TGCGCCAGCAGCCACGCGACAGGGGACAATCAGCCCCAGCATTTT.

The chain uses TRBV24-1 and TRBJ2-1; possible D gene TRBD2, 6 bases. The V and J ends lost 3 bases and 9 bases respectively, with 11 bases between them. Germline assignment: CDR1 KGHDR and CDR2 SFDVKD. The CDR3 sequence is 13 residues long. The CDR3 DNA sequence: TGTGCCACCAGTGATAGGGCTAGCGCTGAGCAGTTCTTC. Its translation: CATSDRASAEQFF.

The V call is TRBV5-1, the J call TRBJ1-6; TRBD1 might be the D (6 bases). The CDR3 covers 15 residues. Germline lookup yields CDR1 SGHRS and CDR2 YFSETQ. Trimming took off 0 bases at V and 4 bases at J, with 8 bases between the two ends. CDR3 sequence: CASSLGTAYNSPLHF. CDR3 nucleotide sequence: TGCGCCAGCAGCTTGGGGACAGCTTATAATTCACCCCTCCACTTT.

The rearrangement links TRBV27 to TRBJ1-1; D remains ambiguous. The ends were cut back, 5 bases at V and 0 bases at J, with 19 bases in the middle. CDR3 length equals 17 residues. Germline CDR1 is MNHEY and CDR2 is SMNVEV (reference sequence). For the CDR3, the DNA is TGTGCCAGCAGTCCCCTGGGGTGGGGATGGGTGAACACTGAAGCTTTCTTT. Its translation: CASSPLGWGWVNTEAFF.

This rearrangement joins TRBV7-2 to TRBJ2-3; D possibly corresponds to TRBD1 (5 bases). The V gene's germline CDR1 is SGHTA and CDR2 FQGNSA. V gave up 4 bases and J gave up 0 bases, with 11 bases separating them. The CDR3 has 15 residues. The CDR3 region is CASSWQGGSTDTQYF. The CDR3 bases are TGTGCCAGCAGCTGGCAGGGTGGGAGCACAGATACGCAGTATTTT.

The rearrangement links TRBV7-2 to TRBJ1-5; 7 bases line up with TRBD1. Trimming took 2 bases from V and 6 from J; bases not matched to a gene: 4. CDR3 size: 14 residues. The germline V gene has CDR1 SGHTA and CDR2 FQGNSA. DNA for the CDR3: TGTGCCAGCAGCTTACGACAGGGTGGTCAGCCCCAGCATTTT. It translates to CASSLRQGGQPQHF.

The chain links TRBV10-3 to TRBJ1-1, with D uncertain. Trimming pared 7 bases from V and 2 bases from J, leaving 14 bases between. Germline values: CDR1 ENHRY, CDR2 SYGVKD. The CDR3 spans 14 residues. The CDR3 here is CAIKTDGGNTEAFF. CDR3 coding DNA: TGTGCCATCAAGACCGACGGTGGTAACACTGAAGCTTTCTTT.

The V call is TRBV19, the J call TRBJ2-6, with unresolved D. Germline assignment: CDR1 LNHDA and CDR2 SQIVND (reference sequence). The V end lost 5 bases, the J end lost 0 bases, and 8 bases lay between the germline ends. This CDR3 is built from 15 residues. This CDR3 is CASSGPGSGANVLTF. In nucleotides, the CDR3 is TGTGCCAGTAGTGGTCCGGGCTCTGGGGCCAACGTCCTGACTTTC.